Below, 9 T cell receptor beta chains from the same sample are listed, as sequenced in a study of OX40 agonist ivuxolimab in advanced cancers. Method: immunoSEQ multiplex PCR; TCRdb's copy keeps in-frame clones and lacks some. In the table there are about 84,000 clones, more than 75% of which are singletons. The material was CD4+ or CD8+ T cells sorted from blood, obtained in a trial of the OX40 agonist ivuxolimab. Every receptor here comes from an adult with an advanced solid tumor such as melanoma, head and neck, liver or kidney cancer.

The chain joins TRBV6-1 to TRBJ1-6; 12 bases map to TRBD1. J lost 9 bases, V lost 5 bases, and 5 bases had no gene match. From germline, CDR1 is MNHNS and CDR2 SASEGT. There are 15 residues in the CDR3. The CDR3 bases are TGTGCCAGCAGTCCGGGACAGGGGGCGGGTTCACCCCTCCACTTT. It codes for CASSPGQGAGSPLHF.

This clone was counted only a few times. The DNA for the CDR3 is TGCGCCAGCAGTAATCGGGACAGGGAAAATTTTTACAATCAGCCCCAGCATTTT. Its translation is CASSNRDRENFYNQPQHF. This chain joins TRBV10-1 and TRBJ1-5, with 9 bases matching TRBD1. The V and J ends lost 5 bases and 3 bases, in that order; junction bases with no gene match: 14. CDR1 is WNHNN, CDR2 SYGVQD, per germline (reference sequence). The CDR3 is made up of 18 amino acids.

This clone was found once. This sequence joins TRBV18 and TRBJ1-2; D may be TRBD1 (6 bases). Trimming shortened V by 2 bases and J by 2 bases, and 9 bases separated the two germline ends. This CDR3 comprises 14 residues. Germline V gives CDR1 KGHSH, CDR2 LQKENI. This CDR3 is CASSPDRLNYGYTF. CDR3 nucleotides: TGTGCCAGCTCACCAGACAGGCTGAACTATGGCTACACCTTC.

CDR3 bases: TGTGCCAGCAGCTCCTCAGGTCCCCACTCTGGGGCCAACGTCCTGACTTTC. It translates to CASSSSGPHSGANVLTF. The gene calls are TRBV7-3 and TRBJ2-6; D unclear. V lost 4 bases, J lost 0 bases, and 13 bases lay in between. Germline V gene lookup returns CDR1 SGHTA and CDR2 FQGTGA. The CDR3 spans 17 residues.

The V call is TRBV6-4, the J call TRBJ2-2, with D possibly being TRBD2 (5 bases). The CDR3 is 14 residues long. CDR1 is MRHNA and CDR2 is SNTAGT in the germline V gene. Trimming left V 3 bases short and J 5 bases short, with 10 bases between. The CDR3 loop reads CASSELPGTGELFF. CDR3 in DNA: TGTGCCAGCAGTGAGCTTCCGGGGACCGGGGAGCTGTTTTTT.

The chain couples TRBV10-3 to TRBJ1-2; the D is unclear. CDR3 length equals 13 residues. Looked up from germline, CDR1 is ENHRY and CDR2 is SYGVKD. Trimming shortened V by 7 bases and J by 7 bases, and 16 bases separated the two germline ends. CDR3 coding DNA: TGTGCCATCACAGAAACGAGGGCTCTTGGCTACACCTTC. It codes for CAITETRALGYTF.

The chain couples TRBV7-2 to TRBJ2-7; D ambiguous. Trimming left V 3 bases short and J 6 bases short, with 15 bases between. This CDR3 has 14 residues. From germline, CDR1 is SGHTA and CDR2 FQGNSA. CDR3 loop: CASSFDARSFEQYV. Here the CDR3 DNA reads TGTGCCAGCAGCTTTGACGCGCGATCGTTCGAGCAGTACGTC.

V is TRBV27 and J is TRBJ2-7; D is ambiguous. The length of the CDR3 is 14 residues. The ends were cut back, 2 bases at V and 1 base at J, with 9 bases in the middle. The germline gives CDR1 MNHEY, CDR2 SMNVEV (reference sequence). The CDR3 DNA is TGTGCCAGCAGTTTAGTCAGGAATTCCTACGAGCAGTACGTC. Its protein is CASSLVRNSYEQYV.

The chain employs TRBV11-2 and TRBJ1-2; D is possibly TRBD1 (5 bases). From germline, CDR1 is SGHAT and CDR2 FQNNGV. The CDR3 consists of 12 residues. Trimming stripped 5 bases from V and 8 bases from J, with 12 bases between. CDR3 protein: CASSPRGEGYTF. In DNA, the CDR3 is TGTGCCAGCAGCCCTCGGGGCGAGGGCTACACCTTC.